This is a list of T cell receptor beta chains from one sample in a study of post-analysis software for immune sequencing data. Each CDR3 protein is one row after TCRdb ran MiXCR on the PCR reads. The table lists more than 450,000 distinct CDR3 sequences, approximately 34% of them singletons, with around 6% in the top ten. Sequenced input: blood. All receptors derive from a girl aged 2-17 years with multiple sclerosis. Each CDR3 is given with its conserved first and last residue. D genes are given only for firm matches. Expanded clones are given a class, and other clones once, few, many or no size at all.

TRBV10-2,NA,TRBJ1-1,few,TGCGCCAGCAAGGAGGCAAGGGACACTGAAGCTTTCTTT,CASKEARDTEAFF
TRBV7-9,NA,TRBJ2-5,NA,TGTGCCAGCAGCTCCCCAGGGGACCGAACGGAGACCCAGTACTTC,CASSSPGDRTETQYF
TRBV18,NA,TRBJ2-5,NA,TGTGCCAGCTCACCACCGGTCCAAGAGACCCAGTACTTC,CASSPPVQETQYF
TRBV6-6,TRBD1,TRBJ2-5,few,TGTGCCAGCAGTTACTATTGGGACAGACAAGAGACCCAGTACTTC,CASSYYWDRQETQYF
TRBV5-1,NA,TRBJ1-1,NA,TGCGCCAGCAGCTTGGAGCAGCCTAGGGGGACTGAAGCTTTCTTT,CASSLEQPRGTEAFF
TRBV5-1,NA,TRBJ1-1,NA,TGCGCCAGCAGTGTGGGAGCTGAAGCTTTCTTT,CASSVGAEAFF
TRBV6-1,TRBD2,TRBJ2-7,NA,TGTGCCAGCAGTGTGGCAGCGGGGGCTGGCTCCTACGAGCAGTACTTC,CASSVAAGAGSYEQYF
TRBV9,TRBD2,TRBJ2-1,few,TGTGCCAGCAGCGTAAGGACTAGCCCCGATGAGCAGTTCTTC,CASSVRTSPDEQFF
TRBV20-1,NA,TRBJ1-2,few,TGCAGTGCCAACCATGATACAGATGGCTACACCTTC,CSANHDTDGYTF
TRBV5-5,NA,TRBJ2-1,few,TGTGCCAGCAGCTTTACCAATCACTACAATGAGCAGTTCTTC,CASSFTNHYNEQFF
TRBV20-1,TRBD1,TRBJ1-5,NA,TGCAGTGCTAGAGGTCAACAGGGGACTTACAATCAGCCCCAGCATTTT,CSARGQQGTYNQPQHF
TRBV27,NA,TRBJ1-2,NA,TGTGCCAGCAGTTTATGGGGTGCGGGTGCAGGGTCTAGTGTAAGAGAATTATATGGCTACACCTTC,CASSLWGAGAGSSVRELYGYTF
TRBV2,TRBD2,TRBJ2-1,NA,TGTGCCAGCAGACCAAGCGGGGGGGCATACAATGAGCAGTTCTTC,CASRPSGGAYNEQFF
TRBV29-1,NA,TRBJ2-7,many,TGCAGCGTTGAAATGGAGGACAGACCTTACGAGCAGTACTTC,CSVEMEDRPYEQYF
TRBV20-1,TRBD1,TRBJ2-5,few,TGCAGTGCGCCGACAGGGGCCCAAGAGACCCAGTACTTC,CSAPTGAQETQYF
TRBV5-1,NA,TRBJ2-5,NA,TGCGCCAGCAGCTTGGACCGACAGGCCGTCGGAGGGACCCAGTACTTC,CASSLDRQAVGGTQYF
TRBV29-1,TRBD1,TRBJ1-5,NA,TGCAGCGTTGTTCGCCCAGGGGGTGGCAATCAGCCCCAGCATTTT,CSVVRPGGGNQPQHF
TRBV12-3/TRBV12-4,NA,TRBJ2-1,few,TGTGCCAGCCTTAGGGACAATGAGCAGTTCTTC,CASLRDNEQFF
TRBV6-5,TRBD1,TRBJ2-7,NA,TGTGCCAGCCAACCGTCCGGGACAGGGGGTCCCTACGAGCAGTACTTC,CASQPSGTGGPYEQYF
TRBV28,NA,TRBJ1-5,few,TGTGCCAGCGGCAGGGAGGGCAATCAGCCCCAGCATTTT,CASGREGNQPQHF
TRBV6-5,NA,TRBJ1-3,NA,TGTGCCAGCAGGAGGGATCCTGTCTCTGGAAACACCATATATTTT,CASRRDPVSGNTIYF
TRBV20-1,TRBD2,TRBJ2-3,NA,TGCAGCGGGGGGGCGTCAGATACGCAGTATTTT,CSGGASDTQYF
TRBV20-1,NA,TRBJ1-2,NA,TGCAGTGCTACCGACGGGGCGAACTATGGCTACACCTTC,CSATDGANYGYTF
TRBV29-1,NA,TRBJ1-2,NA,TGCAGCGTTGAATCAGGGGCGCGCGTTCTCGGCTACACCTTC,CSVESGARVLGYTF
TRBV27,TRBD1,TRBJ2-7,NA,TGTGCCAGCAGGTGGGCGGGACAGGGCACCTACGAGCAGTACTTC,CASRWAGQGTYEQYF
TRBV7-2,NA,TRBJ2-7,NA,TGTGCCAGCAGCCGCCTTATGGGCGAGCAGTACTTC,CASSRLMGEQYF
TRBV11-2,TRBD1,TRBJ1-5,NA,TGTGCCAGCAGCCATGGAGGACAGGGGACTCTGCCCCAGCATTTT,CASSHGGQGTLPQHF
TRBV10-3,NA,TRBJ2-1,few,TGTGCCATCAGTGAGTCAGGGGCCAATGAGCAGTTCTTC,CAISESGANEQFF
TRBV5-1,NA,TRBJ2-3,few,TGCGCCAGCAGGCTCGAGGCGGATAACGCAGATACGCAGTATTTT,CASRLEADNADTQYF
TRBV20-1,NA,TRBJ2-7,NA,TGCAGTGCCACCAAGGGTTTCTCCGAGCAGTACTTC,CSATKGFSEQYF
TRBV7-2,TRBD2,TRBJ2-3,NA,TGTGCCAGCAGCTCCACCCTTAGCGGGATCCGCACAGATACGCAGTATTTT,CASSSTLSGIRTDTQYF
TRBV20-1,TRBD2,TRBJ2-7,many,TGCAGTGCTACCGCAACTAGCGGGGGCTCCTACGAGCAGTACTTC,CSATATSGGSYEQYF
TRBV7-9,NA,TRBJ2-5,many,TGTGCCAGCAGCTTAGCGGTCCGGCAAGAGACCCAGTACTTC,CASSLAVRQETQYF
TRBV7-9,NA,TRBJ2-3,NA,TGTGCCAGCAGCCGTGAACTCCGCACAGATACGCAGTATTTT,CASSRELRTDTQYF
TRBV9,NA,TRBJ1-2,NA,TGTGCCAGCAGCGCTCTGAGGGAGGTCTATGGCTACACCTTC,CASSALREVYGYTF
TRBV11-2,TRBD2,TRBJ2-3,few,TGTGCCAGCAGCGGACCGACTAGTGGGGGGACTAAGGGAGATACGCAGTATTTT,CASSGPTSGGTKGDTQYF
TRBV5-1,TRBD2,TRBJ2-1,NA,TGCGCCAGCAGCTTGAGGACTAGCGGGTACAATGAGCAGTTCTTC,CASSLRTSGYNEQFF
TRBV2,NA,TRBJ1-5,few,TGTGCCACTCGACAGGCACGGGAGCAGCCCCAGCATTTT,CATRQAREQPQHF
TRBV5-6,NA,TRBJ2-7,few,TGTGCCAGCACGCGACAGTTGCCCCCCTACGAGCAGTACTTC,CASTRQLPPYEQYF
TRBV6-1,TRBD2,TRBJ2-1,few,TGTGCCAGCAGTAGTCCTAGCGGGGGGTACTACAATGAGCAGTTCTTC,CASSSPSGGYYNEQFF
TRBV11-2,NA,TRBJ1-2,NA,TGTGCCAGCAGCCCACTCCAAGGGCTAGGCGACTACACCTTC,CASSPLQGLGDYTF
TRBV12-3/TRBV12-4,NA,TRBJ2-2,few,TGTGCCAGCAGTTTAGTCCGGAACACCGGGGAGCTGTTTTTT,CASSLVRNTGELFF
TRBV5-1,TRBD2,TRBJ2-1,NA,TGCGCCTCCGGGGGGTCCAACCCACCCAATGAGCAGTTCTTC,CASGGSNPPNEQFF
TRBV9,TRBD1,TRBJ2-5,many,TGTGCCAGCAGCCAGACCACAGGGGCCGAGACCCAGTACTTC,CASSQTTGAETQYF
TRBV7-3,TRBD1,TRBJ2-5,many,TGTGCCAGCAGCACCGGACAGGCGGAACAAGAGACCCAGTACTTC,CASSTGQAEQETQYF
TRBV7-3,TRBD2,TRBJ2-5,few,TGTGCCAGCAGCTTAATGGGACTAGCGGGTGGGGAGACCCAGTACTTC,CASSLMGLAGGETQYF
TRBV7-6,NA,TRBJ2-7,few,TGTGCCAGCAGCTTAGATTCTGGATTATCGACCTACGAGCAGTACTTC,CASSLDSGLSTYEQYF
TRBV5-6,NA,TRBJ2-7,NA,TGTGCCAGCAGCTTTCAGGGGCCTCTAAACCCCTACGAGCAGTACTTC,CASSFQGPLNPYEQYF